A single sample is the source of the 9 T cell receptor beta chains below, sequenced in a study of molecular identifiers for immune sequencing clone quantification. MiXCR, run by TCRdb on the PCR reads, gives a single entry per CDR3 protein. The profile shows more than 550,000 distinct CDR3 sequences, 25% of them singletons. Input material: naive CD8+ T cells from blood, with Jurkat cell RNA spiked in. Regarding subset: FACS-sorted CD8+CD4-CCR7+CD45RA+ naive T cells. These receptors all come from a human donor in good health. Some libraries in this study had Jurkat cell RNA spiked in.

This clonotype was seen a handful of times. This chain links TRBV4-3 with TRBJ1-2; D is uncertain. Trimming cost V 0 bases and J 2 bases, with 10 bases left between them. The V gene's germline CDR1 is LGHNA and CDR2 YSLEER. The CDR3 is 15 amino acids. The CDR3 loop reads CASSQDAVPNYGYTF. The CDR3 region has the DNA TGCGCCAGCAGCCAAGATGCCGTACCAAACTATGGCTACACCTTC.

The gene calls are TRBV6-6 and TRBJ2-7, with D possibly being TRBD1 (7 bases). Germline loops: CDR1 MNHNY, CDR2 SVGAGI (reference sequence). This CDR3 region has 17 residues. V was pared by 4 bases and J by 1 base, with 20 bases between. The CDR3 region is CASSLLGRTGPSYEQYF. The DNA of the CDR3 is TGTGCCAGCAGTTTACTTGGGAGGACAGGACCTTCCTACGAGCAGTACTTC.

A note on this clonotype: A much larger clone sits a single nucleotide away, making a read error possible. This sequence joins TRBV19 and TRBJ1-5, with D hard to call. Germline loops: CDR1 LNHDA, CDR2 SQIVND (reference sequence). The CDR3 has 14 residues. As DNA, the CDR3 is TGTGCCAGTAGCCCCGGATCTAAGCTTCAGCCCCCGCATTTT. This encodes CASSPGSKLQPPHF.

As to this clonotype: A single base separates this from a much larger clone, so it may be a read error. CDR3 coding DNA: TGTGACAGCAGTTTGGTAACCAGAGACAACTATGGCTACACCTTC. It translates to CDSSLVTRDNYGYTF. The chain uses TRBV12-3 or TRBV12-4 and TRBJ1-2, with no clear D. The CDR3 spans 15 residues.

This clonotype appeared many times. The gene calls are TRBV14 and TRBJ2-3; 9 bases line up with TRBD2. V shed 1 base, J shed 5 bases, and the junction held 7 bases outside the gene matches. The CDR3 spans 16 residues. Looked up from germline, CDR1 is SGHDN and CDR2 is FVKESK. CDR3 nucleotide sequence: TGTGCCAGCAGCCAAGTAGCGGGGGAGGTTCAAGATACGCAGTATTTT. Translating gives CASSQVAGEVQDTQYF.

The chain combines TRBV11-2 with TRBJ2-1; 13 positions agree with TRBD2. J was trimmed by 4 bases and V by 1 base; bases with no gene match: 1. The germline gives CDR1 SGHAT, CDR2 FQNNGV. The CDR3 contains 16 residues. CDR3 in DNA: TGTGCCAGCAGCTTAGTGGGACTAGCGGGATACAATGAGCAGTTCTTC. The encoded protein is CASSLVGLAGYNEQFF.

DNA for the CDR3: TGTGCCAGTAGTATGGTACCGCAGGGGGCAAGGGGTACGCAGTATTTT. Protein sequence: CASSMVPQGARGTQYF. The rearrangement joins TRBV19 to TRBJ2-3, with TRBD1 matching over 8 bases. The length of the CDR3 is 16 residues. Trimming cost V 3 bases and J 8 bases; bases outside gene matches: 13. Germline CDR1 LNHDA, CDR2 SQIVND (reference sequence).

The sample holds a few counts of this clonotype. The chain couples TRBV19 to TRBJ2-2, with TRBD1 as a possible D gene (5 bases). The CDR3 is 15 residues long. V gave up 2 bases and J gave up 1 base, with 8 bases separating them. Germline V lookup: CDR1 LNHDA, CDR2 SQIVND (reference sequence). Here the CDR3 DNA reads TGTGCCAGTAGTATACTCCAGGGGAACACCGGGGAGCTGTTTTTT. This gives the protein CASSILQGNTGELFF.

This sequence joins TRBV7-6 and TRBJ2-7, with D hard to call. The CDR3 has 14 residues. Germline lookup yields CDR1 SGHVS and CDR2 FNYEAQ. The V end was cut by 0 bases, the J end by 3 bases, with 9 bases between. DNA for the CDR3: TGTGCCAGCAGCTTAGCCGTGGTTGACTACGAGCAGTACTTC. This sequence encodes CASSLAVVDYEQYF.